This T cell receptor beta chain is drawn from a study of T cells expressing NK-cell markers. About the study: Obtained from sorted CD3+CD56+NKG2C+, CD3+CD56+NKG2C- and CD3+CD56-NKG2C+ T cells were the TCR beta repertoires. Among eight sequenced donors, seven carried HCMV seropositivity while one was seronegative.

This CDR3 is built from 14 residues. The germline CDR1 and CDR2 sequences are SQVTM and ANQGSEA. From the 5' RACE reads, TCRdb lists one entry per CDR3 protein and no DNA. In total, the table holds a few hundred thousand distinct CDR3 sequences. Findings and caveats of the study: The study did not resolve the HCMV specificity of expanded NKG2C+ T cell clones. Dominant NKG2C+ clonotype frequencies of about 1.0-7.5% of CD8+ T cells were measured in several donors.

With respect to this clonotype: What it binds is not known.

This clonotype was obtained from a young man in good health. The chain recombines TRBV29-1 with TRBJ2-1; TCRdb proposes TRBD1, but this gene call is untestable without DNA. Material for sequencing was blood T cells: a sorted CD56 or NKG2C T cell subset, CD4+ or CD8+ T cells, or bulk PBMC T cells (not recorded which). This chain's CDR3 is CSVEALGDGNEQFF.